The T cell receptor (beta chain) under discussion was sequenced for a study of T cell responses to AZD1222 COVID-19 vaccine (dated by TCRdb to about 2021). About the investigation overall: A total of under 250 trial participants underwent TCR sequencing, of whom 200 to 220 had received two doses of AZD1222 and approximately 25 had received two doses of the MenACWY control vaccine. Trial participants were enrolled by age into subgroups of 18-55, 56-69 and 70-plus years, and roughly 150, 30 and 60 TCR-sequenced participants, respectively, were included in these subgroups.

The CDR3 regions of human TCRbeta chains were subjected to immunosequencing. Under the source paper's analysis protocol: TCRs in the repertoires were compared against a reference library of SARS-CoV-2-specific TCRs that had been generated with the MIRA antigen-specificity platform. Breadth was defined as the fraction of unique TCRs that were SARS-CoV-2-associated. Depth was defined as the fraction of total T cells that were SARS-CoV-2-associated. Using the MIRA data, each spike-specific TCR was mapped to the spike region that the TCR reacts to and placed in a CD4 or CD8 class. Log10-transformed breadth and depth values were compared by one-way ANOVA with Sidak's multiple comparisons tests. In its TCRdb copy, this immuneACCESS table keeps in-frame sequences only and misses some clones. Where compared with another copy, unresolved V genes explain less than half of these, and the others have no known cause. V, J and clone size reflect that table, while D and trimming were determined from the DNA. Counted in this sample were fewer than 150,000 clones; around 93% of them appeared once. Approximately 7% of the sample lies in the top ten.

General conclusions and limits of the study: Reportedly, close to half of the unique spike-specific TCRs recognized epitopes lying outside the regions that are mutated in the B.1.351 and B.1.1.7 variants. Participants were mostly white British and included more females than males, and it was suggested by the authors that clonal diversity may have been underestimated. Conclusions about previously exposed vaccinees were limited because only 6 or 7 AZD1222 recipients were SARS-CoV-2 seropositive at baseline. No day 14 peak-response samples were available, so repertoires were characterized only after the peak T cell response. The 56-69-year group was small, and its depth increase did not reach significance, likely because of low power. CD4 TCRs associated with the vaccine covered the entire spike protein, and the dominant responses were in regions 160-218 and 743-854. After two AZD1222 doses, spike-specific TCR breadth and depth were significantly higher than at day 0 and than in MenACWY recipients.

On this clone itself: Its antigen remains undetermined. No base-level quality is on record; no much larger clone is a single base apart.

The time point label on this specimen signifies: about 28 days (+/-7) after the second vaccine dose. AZD1222 recipients whose second dose came at about 4 weeks and those whose second dose came at about 12 weeks were combined into one group, since spike-specific TCR depth and breadth did not differ between the two schedules. Vaccinee samples came from UK trials COV001 and COV002, including a single-blind randomized controlled phase 2/3 trial of AZD1222 (ChAdOx1 nCoV-19) in healthy adults. Trial participant PBMC samples were collected at day 0 and day 28 after the second dose for TCRbeta chain sequencing. Sequencing used peripheral blood, obtained 28 days after the second AZD1222 dose. This receptor was taken from an adult who received the AZD1222 COVID-19 vaccine.

The DNA sequence reads TGTGCCAGCAGTTACTCGACAACAGCCGGCTCCTATAATTCACCCCTCCACTTT. Translated, this is CASSYSTTAGSYNSPLHF. The chain is encoded by TRBV6-2 or TRBV6-3 joined to TRBJ1-6, with an unclear D gene assignment. The junction carries 12 bases between V and J, which are trimmed by 0 bases and 0 bases respectively. The CDR3 measures 18 amino acids from cysteine to phenylalanine. The entry retains the CDR3 DNA only, 54 bases that are in frame from base 1. CDR1 MNHEY and CDR2 SVGEGT are derived from the germline V gene.